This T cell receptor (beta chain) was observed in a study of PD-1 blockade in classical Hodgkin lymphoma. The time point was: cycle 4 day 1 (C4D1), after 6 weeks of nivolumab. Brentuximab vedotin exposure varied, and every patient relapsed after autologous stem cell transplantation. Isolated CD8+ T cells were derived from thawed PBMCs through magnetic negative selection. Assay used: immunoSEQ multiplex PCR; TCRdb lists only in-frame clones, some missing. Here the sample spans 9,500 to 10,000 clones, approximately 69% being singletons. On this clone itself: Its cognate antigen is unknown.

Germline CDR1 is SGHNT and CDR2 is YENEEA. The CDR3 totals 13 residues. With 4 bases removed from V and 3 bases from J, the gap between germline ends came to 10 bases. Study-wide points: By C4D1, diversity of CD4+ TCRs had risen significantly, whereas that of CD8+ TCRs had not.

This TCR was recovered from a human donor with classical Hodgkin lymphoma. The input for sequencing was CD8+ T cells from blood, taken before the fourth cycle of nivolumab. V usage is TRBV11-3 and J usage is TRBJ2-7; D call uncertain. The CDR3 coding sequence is TGTGCCAGCAGCTCCCGAGAAGACTACGAGCAGTACTTC. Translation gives CASSSREDYEQYF.